The sequence of this T cell receptor (beta chain) was determined in a study of T cell repertoires in cytomegalovirus infection. For the study at large: CMV epitopes, recently identified HLA-C-restricted and well-studied HLA-B-restricted, were used. Public TCR beta signature analysis indicated the presence of both CMV infection and matching HLA type. The study's findings and limits: CMV-specific HLA-C-restricted TCR beta clonotypes dominated the ex vivo response.

The CDR3 loop spans 14 amino acids. The V gene's germline CDR1 is SGHKS and CDR2 YYEKEE (reference sequence). The V end was cut by 1 base, the J end by 1 base, with 8 bases between. Of note for this clonotype: Its antigen is still unknown.

TCRdb called the reads again in MiXCR, with one record for every CDR3 protein. Seen here are under 120,000 distinct CDR3 sequences, roughly 39% observed once, and the top ten hold around 74%. This sequence was found in a human donor in good health (CMV status not recorded). Some clones in this sample may be carry-over from other donors' samples. V usage is TRBV5-5 and J usage is TRBJ2-5, with D perhaps matching TRBD2 (6 bases). The sequencing here drew on CD8+ T cells from cultured PBMCs, taken from culture after CMV antigen stimulation. The CDR3 DNA sequence: TGTGCCAGCAGCTTGACTAGCTTCCAAGAGACCCAGTACTTC. This sequence encodes CASSLTSFQETQYF.